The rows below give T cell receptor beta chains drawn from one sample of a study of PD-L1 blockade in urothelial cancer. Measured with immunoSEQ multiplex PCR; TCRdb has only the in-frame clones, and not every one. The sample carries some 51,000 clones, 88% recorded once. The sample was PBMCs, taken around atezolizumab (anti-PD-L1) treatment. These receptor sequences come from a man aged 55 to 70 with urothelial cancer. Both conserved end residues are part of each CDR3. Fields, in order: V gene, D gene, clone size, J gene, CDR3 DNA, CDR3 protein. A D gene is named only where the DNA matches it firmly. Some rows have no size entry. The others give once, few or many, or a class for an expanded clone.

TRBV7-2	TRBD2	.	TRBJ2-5	TGTGCCAGCAGCTTGGCGGGAGGGGAGACCCAGTACTTC	CASSLAGGETQYF
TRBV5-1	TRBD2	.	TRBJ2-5	TGCGCCAGCAGCTTGGTCCAGCGGGGGGACCAAGAGACCCAGTACTTC	CASSLVQRGDQETQYF
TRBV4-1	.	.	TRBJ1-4	TGCGCCAGCAGCCAAGGCGCAGGTGAAAAACTGTTTTTT	CASSQGAGEKLFF
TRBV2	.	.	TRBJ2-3	TGTGCCAGCAGTGTGGAGCGGAATTTGGAGGCAGATACGCAGTATTTT	CASSVERNLEADTQYF
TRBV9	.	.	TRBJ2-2	TGTGCCAGCAGCGTTGCCAGGACCGGGGAGCTGTTTTTT	CASSVARTGELFF
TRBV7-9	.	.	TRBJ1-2	TGTGCCAGCAGCTTGGTACAAGCTAACTATGGCTACACCTTC	CASSLVQANYGYTF
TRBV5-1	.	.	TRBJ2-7	TGCGCCAGCAGCCCCGTTAACCGAGAAACCTACGAGCAGTACTTC	CASSPVNRETYEQYF
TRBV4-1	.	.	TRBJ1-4	TGCGCCAGCAGCCAGCAGGGAGGTGGTGAAAAACTGTTTTTT	CASSQQGGGEKLFF
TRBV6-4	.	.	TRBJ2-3	TGTGCCAGCAGCCTCCAACCGGGTGCCGGGGGTGATACGCAGTATTTT	CASSLQPGAGGDTQYF
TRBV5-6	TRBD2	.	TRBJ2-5	TGTGCCAGCAGCTTGGTACTAGCGGGACAAGAGACCCAGTACTTC	CASSLVLAGQETQYF
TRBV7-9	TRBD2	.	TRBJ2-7	TGTGCCAGCTCGTCCCAGGGACTAGCGGGAGAGCAGTACTTC	CASSSQGLAGEQYF
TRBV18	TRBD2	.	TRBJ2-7	TGTGCCAGCTCATCGCCGGGTCGCGGGGGGGGAGAGCAGTACTTC	CASSSPGRGGGEQYF
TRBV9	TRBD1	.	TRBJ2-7	TGTGCCAGCAGCGTCGGAGGTGACAGGGCCCTCGAGCAGTACTTC	CASSVGGDRALEQYF
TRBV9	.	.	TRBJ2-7	TGTGCCAGCAGTGATGGAGGCACTACCTTGACCGAGCAGTACTTC	CASSDGGTTLTEQYF
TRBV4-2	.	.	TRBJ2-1	TGTGCCAGCAGCCAAGCGCAGGGATCGATATACAATGAGCAGTTCTTC	CASSQAQGSIYNEQFF
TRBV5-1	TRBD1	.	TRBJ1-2	TGCGCCAGCAGCAGGGGACAGGGGGTAAATGGCTACACCTTC	CASSRGQGVNGYTF
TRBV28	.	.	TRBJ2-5	TGTGCCAGCAGTTTATGGGGCGAGAAAGAGACCCAGTACTTC	CASSLWGEKETQYF
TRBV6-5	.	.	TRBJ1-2	TGTGCCAGCAGTTACTCGTTGTCAGGCTATGGCTACACCTTC	CASSYSLSGYGYTF
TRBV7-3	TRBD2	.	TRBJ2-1	TGTGCCAGCAGTTCTTACACTAGCGGTGAGCAGTTCTTC	CASSSYTSGEQFF
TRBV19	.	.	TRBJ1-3	TGTGCCAGTAGTATAGTGGGGCGGAACTCTGGAAACACCATATATTTT	CASSIVGRNSGNTIYF
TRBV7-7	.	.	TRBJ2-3	TGTGCCAGCAGCTTAGGCGTCTCCAAGAGCACAGATACGCAGTATTTT	CASSLGVSKSTDTQYF
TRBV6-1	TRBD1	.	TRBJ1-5	TGTGCCAGCAGTGAACTCCGGACAGGGCAAAGTCAGCCCCAGCATTTT	CASSELRTGQSQPQHF
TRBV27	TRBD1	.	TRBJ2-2	TGTGCCAGCTCCCTGGGACAGGCGAACACCGGGGAGCTGTTTTTT	CASSLGQANTGELFF
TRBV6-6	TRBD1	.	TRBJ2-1	TGTGCCAGCAGTTGGGGACAGGGGGGTGTCAATGAGCAGTTCTTC	CASSWGQGGVNEQFF
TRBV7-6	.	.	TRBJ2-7	TGTGCCAGCAGCCCTCAGTCCCCCTTGCGGGCCTCCTACGAGCAGTACTTC	CASSPQSPLRASYEQYF
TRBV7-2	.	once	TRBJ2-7	TGTGCCAGCACCCATGGGGGGAGACTCTACGAGCAGTACTTC	CASTHGGRLYEQYF
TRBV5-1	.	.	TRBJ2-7	TGCGCCAGCAGCTTGGACTCTACCTACGAGCAGTACTTC	CASSLDSTYEQYF
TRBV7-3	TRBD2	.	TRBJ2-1	TGTGCCAGCAGCTTAAGGCCCAGGGGACTAGCGGGGCCCAATGAGCAGTTCTTC	CASSLRPRGLAGPNEQFF
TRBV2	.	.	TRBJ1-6	TGTGCCAGCAGTATTTCTGGCGGGGAGTCACCCCTCCACTTT	CASSISGGESPLHF
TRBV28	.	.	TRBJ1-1	TGTGCCAGCAGTTTAATTCCCTCGAGACAAGAAGCTTTCTTT	CASSLIPSRQEAFF
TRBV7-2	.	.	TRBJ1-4	TGTGCCAGCAGCCCTCGAAAGACAGGCCTTAATGAAAAACTGTTTTTT	CASSPRKTGLNEKLFF
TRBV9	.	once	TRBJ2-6	TGTGCCAGCAGCGCTCAGGGGTCTGGGGCCAACGTCCTGACTTTC	CASSAQGSGANVLTF